Below are 2 T cell receptor beta chains sequenced from a single sample in a study of graft-versus-host responses after intestinal transplantation. Graft material was processed, releasing intraepithelial and lamina propria lymphocytes. Profiling relied on immunoSEQ multiplex PCR, and the TCRdb table lists in-frame clones only, not all of them. The sample yields some 16,000 clones, approximately 79% seen once. Sequenced material: ileum tissue, taken 17 days after transplant. The receptors originated from a human patient who received an intestinal transplant, so some T cells may come from the graft donor.

CDR3 protein: CSAPWETQYF. DNA for the CDR3: TGCAGCGCCCCGTGGGAGACCCAGTACTTC. This chain links TRBV29-1 with TRBJ2-5; D is uncertain. The CDR3 is 10 residues long. The germline gives CDR1 SQVTM, CDR2 ANQGSEA. V gave up 7 bases and J gave up 5 bases, with 8 bases separating them.

The chain recombines TRBV27 with TRBJ1-1; the D is unclear. CDR1 and CDR2 from the germline V gene are MNHEY and SMNVEV (reference sequence). This CDR3 comprises 13 residues. The V end lost 0 bases, the J end lost 4 bases, and 6 bases lay between the germline ends. DNA for the CDR3: TGTGCCAGCAGTTTATCGATCCTCACTGAAGCTTTCTTT. This gives the protein CASSLSILTEAFF.